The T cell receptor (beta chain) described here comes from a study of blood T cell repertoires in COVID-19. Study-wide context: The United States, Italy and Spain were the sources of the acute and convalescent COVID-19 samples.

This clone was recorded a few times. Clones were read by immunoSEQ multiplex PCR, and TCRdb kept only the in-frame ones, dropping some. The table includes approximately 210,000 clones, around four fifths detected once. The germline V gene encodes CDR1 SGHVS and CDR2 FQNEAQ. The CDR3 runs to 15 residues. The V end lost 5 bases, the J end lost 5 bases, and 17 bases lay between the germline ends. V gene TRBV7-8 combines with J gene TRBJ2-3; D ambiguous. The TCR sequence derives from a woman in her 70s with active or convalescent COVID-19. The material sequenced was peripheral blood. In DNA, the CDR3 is TGTGCCAGCAGCCCCAGACTCCAAGCCGAAGATACGCAGTATTTT. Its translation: CASSPRLQAEDTQYF.